The 31 T cell receptor beta chains listed next were all sequenced from one sample in a study of cytomegalovirus exposure and HLA in healthy donors. Amplification used 60 Vbeta primers and 13 Jbeta primers. Libraries were prepared by immunoSEQ multiplex PCR; TCRdb keeps only in-frame clonotypes and omits some of them. The profile shows under 200,000 clones, around 84% of them singletons. The sample consisted of PBMCs. Source of these receptors: a man aged 18 to 30 in good health and CMV-seronegative.

The chain links TRBV28 to TRBJ2-7, with D uncertain. CDR3 size: 15 residues. V was cut by 6 bases and J by 7 bases, with 22 bases left in between. Per germline, CDR1 MDHEN and CDR2 SYDVKM. Here the CDR3 DNA reads TGTGCCAGCAGAAAAATCTCTGACCCGGCCAGGGAGCAGTACTTC. It codes for CASRKISDPAREQYF.

This chain links TRBV2 with TRBJ1-3; D may be TRBD1 (6 bases). Trimming took off 6 bases at V and 2 bases at J, with 8 bases between the two ends. The V gene's germline CDR1 is SNHLY and CDR2 FYNNEI. The CDR3 is made up of 13 amino acids. The CDR3 spells CASRRQAGNTIYF. CDR3 nucleotide sequence: TGTGCCAGCAGGAGACAGGCTGGAAACACCATATATTTT. Full variable domain (rest looked up from reference TRBV2 and TRBJ1-3): EPEVTQTPSHQVTQMGQEVILRCVPISNHLYFYWYRQILGQKVEFLVSFYNNEISEKSEIFDDQFSVERPDGSNFTLKIRSTKLEDSAMYFCASRRQAGNTIYFGEGSWLTVV.

Remarks on this clone: At the DNA level, this CDR3 is encoded by other sequences in the same sample as well. V is TRBV7-9 and J is TRBJ2-7; TRBD2 agrees at 8 bases. This CDR3 has 13 residues. CDR1 and CDR2 (germline): SEHNR, FQNEAQ (reference sequence). The trim removed 5 bases at V and 2 bases at J, leaving 2 bases unmatched. This chain's CDR3 is CASSLREAYEQYF. The CDR3 DNA sequence: TGTGCCAGCAGCCTGCGGGAGGCCTACGAGCAGTACTTC.

The genes are TRBV28 and TRBJ2-7; D unresolved. CDR3 size: 13 residues. The V and J ends lost 6 bases and 9 bases respectively, with 18 bases between them. Germline loops: CDR1 MDHEN, CDR2 SYDVKM. This chain's CDR3 is CASRRDLTVAQYF. In DNA, the CDR3 is TGTGCCAGCAGAAGAGACTTAACGGTAGCGCAGTACTTC.

The gene calls are TRBV5-1 and TRBJ1-4; D might be TRBD1 (6 bases). CDR3 length: 14 amino acids. V was cut by 4 bases and J by 8 bases, with 15 bases left in between. Germline assignment: CDR1 SGHRS and CDR2 YFSETQ. CDR3 residues: CASSTRGLAEKLFF. CDR3 nucleotide sequence: TGCGCCAGCAGCACCAGGGGCCTGGCAGAAAAACTGTTTTTT. The full variable domain, rest sourced from reference TRBV5-1 and TRBJ1-4, is KAGVTQTPRYLIKTRGQQVTLSCSPISGHRSVSWYQQTPGQGLQFLFEYFSETQRNKGNFPGRFSGRQFSNSRSEMNVSTLELGDSALYLCASSTRGLAEKLFFGSGTQLSVL.

This rearrangement joins TRBV5-1 to TRBJ2-1; 8 bases agree with TRBD1. The junction had 8 bases not matched to a gene; V was cut back by 3 bases and J by 3 bases. This CDR3 comprises 16 residues. CDR1 and CDR2 (germline): SGHRS, YFSETQ. The CDR3 here is CASSSTGDHGYNEQFF. The CDR3 DNA is TGCGCCAGCAGCTCGACAGGGGACCACGGCTACAATGAGCAGTTCTTC.

In nucleotides, the CDR3 is TGTGCCAGCATAGGGGGAAGCGGGGCTAATGAGCAGTTCTTC. Its protein product is CASIGGSGANEQFF. The chain employs TRBV2 and TRBJ2-1; weak D call: TRBD2 (7 bases). Germline V gene lookup returns CDR1 SNHLY and CDR2 FYNNEI. Trimming removed 7 bases at V and 7 bases at J, with 17 bases between. The CDR3 consists of 14 residues.

The J gene is TRBJ1-3, the V gene TRBV2; maybe TRBD1 (5 bases). Between the trimmed V and J ends, which lost 3 bases and 0 bases, there was a span of 15 bases. The CDR3 length is 17 residues. The germline CDR1 and CDR2 sequences are SNHLY and FYNNEI. CDR3 in amino acids: CASSDTGGPNSGNTIYF. For the CDR3, the DNA is TGTGCCAGCAGTGATACGGGGGGACCGAACTCTGGAAACACCATATATTTT.

In its sample, this clone was seen a few times. The chain employs TRBV5-5 and TRBJ2-5; 7 nucleotides align to TRBD1. Germline V gene data show CDR1 as SGHKS and CDR2 as YYEKEE (reference sequence). V gave up 3 bases and J gave up 5 bases; unmatched junction bases: 7. The CDR3 has 14 residues. In DNA form, the CDR3 reads TGTGCCAGCAGCTCGGGACAGCCTGGGGAGACCCAGTACTTC. Its translation: CASSSGQPGETQYF.

The chain joins TRBV7-9 to TRBJ2-7; D might be TRBD1 (6 bases). CDR3 size: 12 residues. The germline gives CDR1 SEHNR, CDR2 FQNEAQ (reference sequence). V shed 4 bases and J shed 8 bases, with 12 bases lying between them. The CDR3 loop is CASSSTGTKQYF. The CDR3 bases are TGTGCCAGCAGCTCGACCGGGACAAAGCAGTACTTC.

The V gene is TRBV4-1, the J gene TRBJ2-2; possibly TRBD1 for D (5 bases). The germline gives CDR1 MGHRA, CDR2 YSYEKL. Trimming took 6 bases from V and 0 from J, leaving 14 bases between them. The CDR3 has 16 amino acids. The CDR3, as DNA: TGCGCCAGCAGACGATCCCTACAGGCGAACACCGGGGAGCTGTTTTTT. Translating it yields CASRRSLQANTGELFF.

The V and J genes are TRBV2 and TRBJ2-7; D possibly corresponds to TRBD1 (6 bases). V was shortened by 3 bases and J by 3 bases, with 12 bases between the two germline ends. The CDR3 runs to 14 residues. Germline V gene lookup returns CDR1 SNHLY and CDR2 FYNNEI. The CDR3 here is CASSEAGEGYEQYF. The CDR3 DNA reads TGTGCCAGCAGTGAGGCAGGGGAAGGCTACGAGCAGTACTTC.

This chain uses TRBV19 with TRBJ2-7; D unclear. The CDR3 is 14 amino acids. Trimming removed 5 bases from V and 2 bases from J, with 13 bases in between. Germline lookup yields CDR1 LNHDA and CDR2 SQIVND (reference sequence). The CDR3 protein is CASSRALSTYEQYF. The CDR3 nucleotides read TGTGCCAGTAGTCGTGCGCTAAGCACCTACGAGCAGTACTTC.

The chain employs TRBV19 and TRBJ1-1; D uncertain. The V end lost 3 bases, the J end lost 7 bases, and 21 bases lay between the germline ends. Germline values: CDR1 LNHDA, CDR2 SQIVND (reference sequence). CDR3 length: 16 residues. CDR3 amino acids: CASSISRGGGYGEAFF. CDR3 DNA sequence: TGTGCCAGTAGTATCAGCCGGGGTGGTGGATACGGTGAAGCTTTCTTT.

The CDR3 sequence: CASTLNQGPLHF. CDR3 DNA: TGTGCCAGCACTCTAAACCAGGGACCCCTCCACTTT. This chain links TRBV7-2 with TRBJ1-6; D may be TRBD1 (5 bases). V lost 7 bases and J 12 bases, leaving 13 bases between the germline ends. The CDR3 is 12 amino acids. CDR1 is SGHTA, CDR2 FQGNSA, per germline.

This sequence joins TRBV9 and TRBJ2-5; no reliable D call. Germline lookup yields CDR1 SGDLS and CDR2 YYNGEE. V was shortened by 3 bases and J by 5 bases, with 14 bases between the two germline ends. The CDR3 extends over 14 amino acids. The CDR3 reads CASSAFPSEETQYF. CDR3 coding DNA: TGTGCCAGCAGCGCCTTCCCTAGTGAGGAGACCCAGTACTTC. Using reference TRBV9 and TRBJ2-5 for the parts outside the CDR3, the full variable domain is DSGVTQTPKHLITATGQRVTLRCSPRSGDLSVYWYQQSLDQGLQFLIQYYNGEERAKGNILERFSAQQFPDLHSELNLSSLELGDSALYFCASSAFPSEETQYFGPGTRLLVL.

The gene calls are TRBV7-9 and TRBJ2-1; tentative D call: TRBD1 (6 bases). From germline, CDR1 is SEHNR and CDR2 FQNEAQ (reference sequence). The CDR3 runs to 19 residues. Trimming removed 5 bases at V and 0 bases at J, with 23 bases between. This chain's CDR3 is CASSGKRGQGIFSYNEQFF. The CDR3 nucleotides read TGTGCCAGCAGCGGGAAGAGAGGGCAGGGGATCTTCTCCTACAATGAGCAGTTCTTC.

V gene TRBV5-5 combines with J gene TRBJ2-7; 7 nucleotides line up with TRBD1. The germline gives CDR1 SGHKS, CDR2 YYEKEE (reference sequence). CDR3 size: 15 residues. The V gene end was trimmed by 3 bases and the J gene end by 1 base; junction bases not matched to a gene: 7. The CDR3 DNA follows: TGTGCCAGCAGCTGGCCTGGGACAGCGTCCTACGAGCAGTACTTC. It specifies CASSWPGTASYEQYF.

This chain connects TRBV2 to TRBJ2-5; 9 nucleotides agree with TRBD1. With V trimmed by 5 bases and J by 1 base, 11 bases remained unmatched. This CDR3 spans 17 amino acids. From germline, CDR1 is SNHLY and CDR2 FYNNEI. For the CDR3, the DNA is TGTGCCAGCAGTCGCTTAAGACAGGGGGGATCCCAAGAGACCCAGTACTTC. Translated, it gives CASSRLRQGGSQETQYF.

The chain combines TRBV19 with TRBJ1-6, with TRBD1 identical over 10 bases. CDR3 length: 13 residues. Germline trimming cut 5 bases from V and 10 bases from J; bases unmatched to any gene: 2. The germline V gene encodes CDR1 LNHDA and CDR2 SQIVND (reference sequence). Here the CDR3 reads CASSDRGLSPLHF. The CDR3 coding sequence is TGTGCCAGTAGTGACAGGGGGCTATCACCCCTCCACTTT.

The genes are TRBV4-1 and TRBJ2-5; 9 nucleotides align to TRBD1. Germline V gene sequence: CDR1 MGHRA, CDR2 YSYEKL. The CDR3 is 15 amino acids. Germline trimming cut 3 bases from V and 4 bases from J; bases unmatched to any gene: 6. CDR3: CASSHGTGHGETQYF. In DNA, the CDR3 is TGCGCCAGCAGCCACGGGACAGGGCATGGAGAGACCCAGTACTTC.

This chain joins TRBV6-5 and TRBJ2-3; 11 nucleotides agree with TRBD2. Germline V gene lookup returns CDR1 MNHEY and CDR2 SVGAGI. The CDR3 length is 15 residues. V shed 5 bases, J shed 2 bases, and the junction held 3 bases outside the gene matches. As DNA, the CDR3 is TGTGCCAGCAGTCTAGCGGGGGGCTACACAGATACGCAGTATTTT. Encoded protein: CASSLAGGYTDTQYF.

This sequence joins TRBV7-9 and TRBJ1-1; the match to TRBD1 covers 7 bases. The V gene end was trimmed by 5 bases and the J gene end by 5 bases; junction bases not matched to a gene: 8. Germline V CDR1 and CDR2: SEHNR, FQNEAQ (reference sequence). CDR3 length: 14 residues. The CDR3 here is CASSLQGQSTEAFF. The CDR3 DNA is TGTGCCAGCAGCCTACAGGGGCAGAGTACTGAAGCTTTCTTT.

The genes are TRBV28 and TRBJ2-1; a weak D match, TRBD2 (7 bases). The CDR3 length is 15 residues. CDR1 and CDR2 (germline): MDHEN, SYDVKM. CDR3 DNA sequence: TGTGCTTCCCAGGGGCCTGGCGGGGGATACAATGAGCAGTTCTTC. It yields the protein CASQGPGGGYNEQFF.

This chain links TRBV5-4 with TRBJ2-6, with D perhaps TRBD1 (6 bases). CDR3 size: 17 residues. Germline V gene sequence: CDR1 SGHNT, CDR2 YYREEE (reference sequence). Trimming cost V 3 bases and J 0 bases, with 13 bases left between them. The CDR3 DNA reads TGTGCCAGCAGCTCCCGACAGGATAGCTCTGGGGCCAACGTCCTGACTTTC. It codes for CASSSRQDSSGANVLTF.

The rearrangement links TRBV5-1 to TRBJ1-1; unclear D gene. Trimming took off 0 bases at V and 3 bases at J, with 9 bases between the two ends. This CDR3 contains 14 residues. Germline values: CDR1 SGHRS, CDR2 YFSETQ. Here the CDR3 reads CASSLGALHTEAFF. The DNA of the CDR3 is TGCGCCAGCAGCTTGGGGGCACTGCACACTGAAGCTTTCTTT.

The chain links TRBV12-5 to TRBJ2-3; tentative D call: TRBD2 (6 bases). Germline-derived CDR1 and CDR2 are LGHNT and FRNRAP. This CDR3 contains 15 residues. The V end was cut by 5 bases, the J end by 1 base, with 13 bases between. The CDR3: CASGPAGGGTDTQYF. CDR3 DNA: TGTGCTAGTGGTCCAGCAGGCGGGGGCACAGATACGCAGTATTTT.

The chain carries TRBV19 and TRBJ2-5; D possibly corresponds to TRBD1 (6 bases). The V end lost 1 base, the J end lost 4 bases, and 16 bases lay between the germline ends. Germline lookup yields CDR1 LNHDA and CDR2 SQIVND (reference sequence). This CDR3 has 16 residues. The CDR3 loop reads CASSIVGAGVGETQYF. The CDR3 DNA is TGTGCCAGTAGTATAGTTGGGGCAGGGGTGGGAGAGACCCAGTACTTC.

V usage is TRBV5-1 and J usage is TRBJ2-5; D gene ambiguous. In germline, CDR1 is SGHRS, CDR2 YFSETQ. The CDR3 covers 12 residues. The V end lost 3 bases, the J end lost 5 bases, and 8 bases lay between the germline ends. The CDR3: CASSSMRETQYF. The CDR3 DNA reads TGCGCCAGCAGCTCCATGAGGGAGACCCAGTACTTC. Full variable domain (rest looked up from reference TRBV5-1 and TRBJ2-5): KAGVTQTPRYLIKTRGQQVTLSCSPISGHRSVSWYQQTPGQGLQFLFEYFSETQRNKGNFPGRFSGRQFSNSRSEMNVSTLELGDSALYLCASSSMRETQYFGPGTRLLVL.

As for this clone: This specimen includes other DNA sequences encoding the same CDR3. The V and J genes are TRBV5-1 and TRBJ1-4; possible D gene TRBD1, 5 bases. This CDR3 region has 15 residues. The germline V gene encodes CDR1 SGHRS and CDR2 YFSETQ. V was clipped by 1 base and J by 7 bases, with 14 bases between them. The CDR3 protein is CASSLRDGGGEKLFF. DNA of the CDR3: TGCGCCAGCAGCTTGAGGGATGGGGGGGGTGAAAAACTGTTTTTT.

The chain combines TRBV7-8 with TRBJ1-5; D ambiguous. The CDR3 loop spans 14 amino acids. Trimming shortened V by 1 base and J by 3 bases, and 7 bases separated the two germline ends. Germline loops: CDR1 SGHVS, CDR2 FQNEAQ. CDR3 sequence reads: CASSLDKYNQPQHF. The CDR3 DNA sequence: TGTGCCAGCAGCTTAGACAAGTACAATCAGCCCCAGCATTTT. The variable domain in full, completed from reference TRBV7-8 and TRBJ1-5, reads GAGVSQSPRYKVAKRGQDVALRCDPISGHVSLFWYQQALGQGPEFLTYFQNEAQLDKSGLPSDRFFAERPEGSVSTLKIQRTQQEDSAVYLCASSLDKYNQPQHFGDGTRLSIL.